This T cell receptor beta chain was identified in a study of blood T cell repertoires in COVID-19. This clone was counted a single time. Cohort placement rested on clinical history that participants reported themselves. Some clones are missing from TCRdb's copy, which holds only in-frame ones; the method was immunoSEQ multiplex PCR. The sample has around 180,000 clones; approximately 80% are singletons. There are 15 residues in the CDR3. V was clipped by 4 bases and J by 10 bases, with 17 bases between them. Germline values: CDR1 LGHDT, CDR2 YNNKEL (reference sequence). The sequenced sample was PBMCs or T cells enriched from blood (not recorded which). The chain links TRBV3-1 (or the pseudogene TRBV3-2) to TRBJ1-6, with TRBD1 as a possible D gene (5 bases). This TCR was recovered from a man aged 50 to 59 who had recovered from COVID-19. CDR3 protein: CASSPSGGVRSPLHF. The DNA of the CDR3 is TGTGCCAGCAGCCCCTCTGGAGGGGTTAGATCACCCCTCCACTTT.